This T cell receptor beta chain was obtained from a study of Graves' ophthalmopathy and Graves' hyperthyroidism. The sequenced template was RNA, covering the TCR beta CDR3 region. RT-PCR was first run with HTBI primers, then multiplex PCR in a second round. TCRdb reprocessed the multiplex PCR reads via MiXCR and lists one record per CDR3 protein. The sample includes about 740,000 distinct CDR3 sequences, roughly two fifths of them seen just once. The CDR3 extends over 14 amino acids. The V gene's germline CDR1 is LGHDT and CDR2 YNNKEL (reference sequence). Trimming cost V 4 bases and J 4 bases, with 13 bases left between them. This clonotype was observed a few times.

This clonotype originated in an adult man with Graves' ophthalmopathy. J is TRBJ1-1 and V is TRBV3-1, with D tentatively TRBD1 (5 bases). The source material was peripheral blood. DNA of the CDR3: TGTGCCAGCAGCCGCGGGGGTCCGGCCACTGAAGCTTTCTTT. It encodes CASSRGGPATEAFF.